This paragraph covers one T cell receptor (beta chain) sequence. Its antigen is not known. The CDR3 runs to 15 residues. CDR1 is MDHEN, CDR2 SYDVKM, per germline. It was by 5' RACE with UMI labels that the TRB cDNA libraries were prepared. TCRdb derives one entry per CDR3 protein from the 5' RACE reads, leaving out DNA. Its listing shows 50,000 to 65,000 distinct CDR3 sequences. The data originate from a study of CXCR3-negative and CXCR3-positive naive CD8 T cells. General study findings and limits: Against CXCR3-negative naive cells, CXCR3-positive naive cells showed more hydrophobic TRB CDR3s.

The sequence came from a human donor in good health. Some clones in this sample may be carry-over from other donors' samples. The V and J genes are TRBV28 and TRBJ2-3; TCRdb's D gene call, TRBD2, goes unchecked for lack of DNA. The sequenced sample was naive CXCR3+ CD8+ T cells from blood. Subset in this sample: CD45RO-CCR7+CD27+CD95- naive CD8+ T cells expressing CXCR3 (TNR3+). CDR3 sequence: CASSLFSGGLDTQYF.